The rows below give T cell receptor beta chains drawn from one sample of a study of human T cells and chemical hapten exposure. TCRdb reprocessed the RACE reads with MiXCR, giving one entry per CDR3 protein. This sample yields 150,000 to 200,000 distinct CDR3 sequences, of which about 31% are seen a single time; 2.5% to 3.5% belongs to the top ten. The sequencing used whole blood, collected in connection with sensitization to the hapten diphenylcyclopropenone (DPC). These receptors were collected from a woman aged 30 to 39 with alopecia areata. Some clones in this sample may be carry-over from other donors' samples. Each CDR3 is given with its conserved first and last residue. The D gene is left open where the match is weak. Clone size, where shown, is once, few, many, or a class for clones that have expanded.

abundance	d_gene	v_gene	j_gene	CDR3aa	CDR3nt
few	NA	TRBV11-2	TRBJ2-5	CASSLGQGRTHETQYF	TGTGCCAGCAGCTTAGGTCAGGGTCGGACCCATGAGACCCAGTACTTC
NA	TRBD2	TRBV27	TRBJ2-3	CASSFLLAGGPTDTQYF	TGTGCCAGCAGTTTTCTCCTAGCGGGAGGCCCGACAGATACGCAGTATTTT
NA	NA	TRBV6-5	TRBJ1-2	CASSLLDGPYGYTF	TGTGCCAGCAGTTTACTGGACGGACCCTATGGCTACACCTTC
few	TRBD2	TRBV20-1	TRBJ2-5	CSSTGGGQETQYF	TGCAGTTCTACCGGCGGGGGGCAGGAGACCCAGTACTTC
NA	NA	TRBV20-1	TRBJ2-7	CSARGTTGFYEQYF	TGCAGTGCTAGAGGTACTACAGGGTTCTACGAGCAGTACTTC
NA	TRBD1	TRBV7-9	TRBJ2-5	CASSLQDRGRETQYF	TGTGCCAGCAGCTTACAGGACAGGGGGCGAGAGACCCAGTACTTC
NA	NA	TRBV6-2/TRBV6-3	TRBJ1-1	CASSYEGSTKAFF	TGTGCCAGCAGTTATGAGGGCTCCACGAAAGCTTTCTTT
NA	NA	TRBV11-3	TRBJ2-1	CASKRAAGEQFF	TGTGCCAGCAAAAGGGCAGCCGGTGAGCAGTTCTTC
NA	NA	TRBV20-1	TRBJ1-2	CSAIGRSNYGYTF	TGCAGTGCTATCGGCCGCTCTAACTATGGCTACACCTTC
once	TRBD1	TRBV24-1	TRBJ2-7	CVTSDTGTATYEQYF	TGTGTCACCAGTGACACCGGGACAGCGACCTACGAGCAGTACTTC
NA	TRBD1	TRBV28	TRBJ2-5	CASSRDRVLETQYF	TGTGCCAGCAGCCGGGACAGGGTGCTGGAGACCCAGTACTTC
few	NA	TRBV7-2	TRBJ2-3	CASSISTDTQYF	TGTGCCAGCAGCATATCTACAGATACGCAGTATTTT
NA	TRBD2	TRBV10-3	TRBJ2-5	CAISDSSGSGETQYF	TGTGCCATCAGTGATTCCAGCGGGAGTGGTGAGACCCAGTACTTC
NA	NA	TRBV10-3	TRBJ1-3	CAISELAGRGNTIYF	TGTGCCATCAGTGAGTTGGCAGGGCGAGGAAACACCATATATTTT
few	NA	TRBV29-1	TRBJ1-1	CSVEGSEPEAFF	TGCAGCGTTGAGGGCTCTGAACCTGAAGCTTTCTTT
NA	NA	TRBV5-1	TRBJ2-2	CASSLGGSFNTGELFF	TGCGCCAGCAGCTTGGGAGGGAGTTTCAACACCGGGGAGCTGTTTTTT
few	NA	TRBV28	TRBJ2-5	CASSLWGSRETQYF	TGTGCCAGCAGTTTATGGGGCAGCCGAGAGACCCAGTACTTC
NA	TRBD1	TRBV20-1	TRBJ1-6	CSARHGQGNSPLHF	TGCAGTGCTAGACACGGACAGGGCAATTCACCCCTCCACTTT
few	TRBD1	TRBV11-2	TRBJ1-2	CAIPSRGGRYGYTF	TGTGCCATTCCTTCCAGGGGGGGCCGATATGGCTACACCTTC
few	TRBD1	TRBV19	TRBJ1-5	CASSQQGQGGNQPQHF	TGTGCCAGTTCTCAACAGGGGCAAGGGGGCAATCAGCCCCAGCATTTT
NA	NA	TRBV11-3	TRBJ1-1	CASSVAEGTEAFF	TGTGCCAGCAGCGTGGCCGAAGGCACTGAAGCTTTCTTT
few	NA	TRBV18	TRBJ2-3	CASSPHPADTQYF	TGTGCCAGCTCACCACACCCTGCAGATACGCAGTATTTT
many	TRBD2	TRBV20-1	TRBJ2-3	CSATGLVPDTQYF	TGCAGTGCCACCGGACTAGTTCCCGATACGCAGTATTTT
NA	TRBD2	TRBV27	TRBJ2-7	CASSRSGTSYEQYF	TGTGCCAGCAGTCGTAGCGGGACTAGCTACGAGCAGTACTTC
NA	NA	TRBV4-1	TRBJ2-6	CASSPGSSGANVLTF	TGCGCCAGCTCCCCGGGAAGCTCTGGGGCCAACGTCCTGACTTTC
few	TRBD2	TRBV2	TRBJ2-1	CASSEVLVAGVVFF	TGTGCCAGCAGTGAAGTTCTCGTAGCGGGAGTTGTGTTCTTC
NA	NA	TRBV20-1	TRBJ1-1	CSASQQTINEAFF	TGCAGTGCTAGTCAACAGACCATTAATGAAGCTTTCTTT
NA	NA	TRBV28	TRBJ2-7	CASKGGERYSYEQYF	TGTGCCAGCAAGGGCGGGGAGCGGTACTCCTACGAGCAGTACTTC
few	NA	TRBV11-2	TRBJ2-1	CASSLAVVWGGEQFF	TGTGCCAGCAGCTTAGCGGTCGTTTGGGGTGGTGAGCAGTTCTTC
NA	NA	TRBV28	TRBJ1-2	CASSSVGGGGYTF	TGTGCCAGCAGTTCGGTCGGCGGAGGGGGCTACACCTTC
NA	TRBD1	TRBV29-1	TRBJ1-1	CSVFGGAQGANTEAFF	TGCAGCGTATTTGGGGGGGCTCAGGGGGCTAACACTGAAGCTTTCTTT
few	TRBD2	TRBV20-1	TRBJ2-3	CSATGSGGTDTQYF	TGCAGTGCTACGGGTAGCGGGGGCACAGATACGCAGTATTTT
NA	NA	TRBV29-1	TRBJ2-1	CSGGPGSNEQFF	TGCAGCGGCGGACCCGGCAGCAATGAGCAGTTCTTC
few	NA	TRBV7-7	TRBJ2-5	CASSTGTRETQYF	TGTGCTAGCAGCACCGGGACCAGAGAGACCCAGTACTTC
NA	TRBD2	TRBV12-3/TRBV12-4	TRBJ2-5	CASMRGIGETQYF	TGTGCCAGCATGCGGGGGATCGGCGAGACCCAGTACTTC
NA	NA	TRBV7-9	TRBJ2-4	CAIVDGPVAKNIQYF	TGTGCCATCGTGGACGGGCCGGTTGCCAAAAACATTCAGTACTTC
few	NA	TRBV29-1	TRBJ2-7	CSVADAGEQYF	TGCAGCGTTGCTGACGCAGGGGAGCAGTACTTC
few	NA	TRBV7-2	TRBJ2-3	CASSLGESLAATQHTQYF	TGTGCCAGCAGCTTGGGAGAATCGTTAGCGGCTACACAACATACGCAGTATTTT
few	NA	TRBV5-6	TRBJ1-6	CASSPGPGSPLHF	TGTGCCAGCAGCCCCGGCCCCGGTTCACCCCTCCACTTT
NA	TRBD1	TRBV12-3/TRBV12-4	TRBJ1-1	CASSSGDRRTEAFF	TGTGCCAGCAGTTCTGGGGACAGGAGGACTGAAGCTTTCTTT
few	NA	TRBV20-1	TRBJ2-7	CSAASRAGGSLHEQYF	TGCAGTGCCGCCTCGCGGGCTGGAGGGAGCCTCCACGAGCAGTACTTC
few	TRBD2	TRBV5-1	TRBJ2-1	CASSHGLAGGGNEQFF	TGCGCCAGCAGTCATGGACTAGCGGGAGGGGGGAATGAGCAGTTCTTC
NA	NA	TRBV6-2/TRBV6-3	TRBJ2-3	CASRPDGDTQYF	TGTGCCAGCAGACCCGACGGTGATACGCAGTATTTT
NA	TRBD1	TRBV7-2	TRBJ2-2	CASSQAVWDSGTGELFF	TGTGCCAGCAGTCAGGCAGTCTGGGACAGCGGAACCGGGGAGCTGTTTTTT
many	TRBD2	TRBV28	TRBJ2-2	CASSPSGRANTGELFF	TGTGCCAGCAGTCCTAGCGGGAGGGCGAACACCGGGGAGCTGTTTTTT